This is a list of T cell receptor beta chains from one sample in a study of vaccination effects on CD4 cells after COVID-19. Produced via immunoSEQ multiplex PCR; TCRdb's table is partial and in-frame only. The sample lists 20,000 to 25,000 clones, more than 65% occurring once. Their antigens remain unidentified. The sequencing here drew on CD4+ T cells from PBMCs cultured with HCoV-NL63 spike peptides, taken before COVID-19 vaccination. These TCRs come from a human donor who received a COVID-19 vaccine. Both conserved end residues are part of each CDR3. The order of the fields is D gene, clone size, V gene, J gene, CDR3 DNA, CDR3 protein. D genes are given only for firm matches. Clone size appears in some rows only: once, few, many, or a class for an expanded clone.

D gene: TRBD1
clone size: -
V gene: TRBV10-3
J gene: TRBJ1-2
CDR3 DNA: TGTGCCACCCTCTCGGACAGGAGGGGCTACACCTTC
CDR3 protein: CATLSDRRGYTF

D gene: -
clone size: once
V gene: TRBV28
J gene: TRBJ2-5
CDR3 DNA: TGTGCCAGCAGTCCCCCGGGGGAGCGGGAGACCCAGTACTTC
CDR3 protein: CASSPPGERETQYF

D gene: -
clone size: -
V gene: TRBV30
J gene: TRBJ2-4
CDR3 DNA: TGTGCCTGGAGTGTACTAAGGGACTTGGACATTCAGTACTTC
CDR3 protein: CAWSVLRDLDIQYF

D gene: -
clone size: -
V gene: TRBV7-2
J gene: TRBJ2-6
CDR3 DNA: TGTGCCAGCAGCGCAGTAGTTAGGGGCCACTCTGGGGCCAACGTCCTGACTTTC
CDR3 protein: CASSAVVRGHSGANVLTF

D gene: -
clone size: -
V gene: TRBV25-1
J gene: TRBJ2-1
CDR3 DNA: TGTGCCACCCTATCGGTGGTGGGCTATGAGCAGTTCTTC
CDR3 protein: CATLSVVGYEQFF

D gene: -
clone size: -
V gene: TRBV5-6
J gene: TRBJ2-1
CDR3 DNA: TGTGCCAGCAGCTTGAGATCGGGGGGCTCCTCCTACAATGAGCAGTTCTTC
CDR3 protein: CASSLRSGGSSYNEQFF

D gene: TRBD1
clone size: few
V gene: TRBV27
J gene: TRBJ1-2
CDR3 DNA: TGTGCCAGCAGCTCCGTGACAGGGTTATATGGCTACACCTTC
CDR3 protein: CASSSVTGLYGYTF

D gene: -
clone size: few
V gene: TRBV18
J gene: TRBJ1-1
CDR3 DNA: TGTGCCAGCTCATCCGCCCTTCAGAACACTGAAGCTTTCTTT
CDR3 protein: CASSSALQNTEAFF

D gene: -
clone size: medium-sized
V gene: TRBV19
J gene: TRBJ1-6
CDR3 DNA: TGTGCCAGTAGTATCGGGGGCTCCTATAATTCACCCCTCCACTTT
CDR3 protein: CASSIGGSYNSPLHF

D gene: -
clone size: -
V gene: TRBV3-1/TRBV3-2
J gene: TRBJ2-1
CDR3 DNA: TGTGCCAGCAGCCAAGTAGGGGCGAACTACAATGAGCAGTTCTTC
CDR3 protein: CASSQVGANYNEQFF

D gene: -
clone size: -
V gene: TRBV19
J gene: TRBJ2-6
CDR3 DNA: TGTGCCAGTAGTATGCCCTCTGGGGCCAACGTCCTGACTTTC
CDR3 protein: CASSMPSGANVLTF

D gene: -
clone size: few
V gene: TRBV7-2
J gene: TRBJ1-1
CDR3 DNA: TGTGCCAGCAGCTTAGCGAGTGGAAAGGGGAACACTGAAGCTTTCTTT
CDR3 protein: CASSLASGKGNTEAFF

D gene: TRBD1
clone size: -
V gene: TRBV7-6
J gene: TRBJ1-1
CDR3 DNA: TGTGCCAGCAGCTTAGGGGACAGGGGATGGAACACTGAAGCTTTCTTT
CDR3 protein: CASSLGDRGWNTEAFF

D gene: TRBD2
clone size: -
V gene: TRBV4-1
J gene: TRBJ2-1
CDR3 DNA: TGCGCCAGCAGCCAAGATTGGCGGGAGAGGGTGGGATCCTACAATGAGCAGTTCTTC
CDR3 protein: CASSQDWRERVGSYNEQFF

D gene: TRBD2
clone size: -
V gene: TRBV5-6
J gene: TRBJ2-3
CDR3 DNA: TGTGCCAGCAGCTCTCCTTTAGCGGGACTACGCACAGATACGCAGTATTTT
CDR3 protein: CASSSPLAGLRTDTQYF

D gene: -
clone size: -
V gene: TRBV6-5
J gene: TRBJ2-3
CDR3 DNA: TGTGCCAGTCTCAAAGACAGTACTAGCACAGATACGCAGTATTTT
CDR3 protein: CASLKDSTSTDTQYF

D gene: TRBD1
clone size: -
V gene: TRBV5-1
J gene: TRBJ2-3
CDR3 DNA: TGCGCCAGCAGCTTGGTTGTGACAGGGGGCGCAGATACGCAGTATTTT
CDR3 protein: CASSLVVTGGADTQYF